This T cell receptor beta chain was observed in a study of blood T cell repertoires in COVID-19. Study at large: T cells, B-cell-depleted T cells, or PBMCs supplied cDNA or gDNA.

The V gene's germline CDR1 is LNHDA and CDR2 SQIVND (reference sequence). Trimming removed 6 bases from V and 8 bases from J; junction bases left unmatched: 4. The CDR3 has 14 residues. Profiling relied on immunoSEQ multiplex PCR, and the TCRdb table lists in-frame clones only, not all of them. The repertoire holds 55,000 to 80,000 clones, with around 84% as singletons. The rearrangement joins TRBV19 to TRBJ2-2; the match to TRBD1 covers 12 bases. The sequencing input was peripheral blood. The sequence was obtained from a woman aged 65 to 85 with acute or convalescent COVID-19. CDR3 nucleotides: TGTGCCAGTAGAGGGACAGGGGGCTGGGGGGAGCTGTTTTTT. This codes for CASRGTGGWGELFF.